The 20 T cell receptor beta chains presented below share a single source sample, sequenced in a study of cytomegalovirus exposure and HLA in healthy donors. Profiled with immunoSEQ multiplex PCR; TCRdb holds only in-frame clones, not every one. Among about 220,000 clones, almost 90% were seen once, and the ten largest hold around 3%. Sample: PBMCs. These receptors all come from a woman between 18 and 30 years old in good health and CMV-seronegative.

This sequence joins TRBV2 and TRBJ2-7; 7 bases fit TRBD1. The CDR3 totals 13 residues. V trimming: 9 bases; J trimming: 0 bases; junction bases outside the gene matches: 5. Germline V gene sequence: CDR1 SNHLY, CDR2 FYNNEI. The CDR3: CASQDRVSYEQYF. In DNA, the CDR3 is TGTGCCAGTCAAGACAGGGTCTCCTACGAGCAGTACTTC.

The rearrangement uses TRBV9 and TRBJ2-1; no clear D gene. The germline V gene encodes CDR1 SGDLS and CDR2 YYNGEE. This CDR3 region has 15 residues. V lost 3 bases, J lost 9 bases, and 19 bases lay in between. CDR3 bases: TGTGCCAGCAGCGGACCTCCTGACCTGGAGCGTGAGCAGTTCTTC. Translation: CASSGPPDLEREQFF. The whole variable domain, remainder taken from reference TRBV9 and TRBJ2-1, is DSGVTQTPKHLITATGQRVTLRCSPRSGDLSVYWYQQSLDQGLQFLIQYYNGEERAKGNILERFSAQQFPDLHSELNLSSLELGDSALYFCASSGPPDLEREQFFGPGTRLTVL.

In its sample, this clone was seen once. As DNA, the CDR3 is TGTGCCAGTACTCCTAGCGGGAGTCTCCGCTCCTACGAGCAGTACTTC. Translating it yields CASTPSGSLRSYEQYF. The chain uses TRBV27 and TRBJ2-7; 10 bases line up with TRBD2. The CDR3 sequence is 16 residues long. The V and J ends lost 9 bases and 0 bases, in that order; junction bases with no gene match: 11. CDR1 is MNHEY and CDR2 is SMNVEV in the germline V gene (reference sequence).

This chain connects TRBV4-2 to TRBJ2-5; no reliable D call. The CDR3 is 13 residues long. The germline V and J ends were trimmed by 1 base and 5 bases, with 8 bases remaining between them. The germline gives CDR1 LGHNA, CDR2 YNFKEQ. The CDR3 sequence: CASSQVIGETQYF. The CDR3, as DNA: TGTGCCAGCAGCCAAGTGATCGGGGAGACCCAGTACTTC.

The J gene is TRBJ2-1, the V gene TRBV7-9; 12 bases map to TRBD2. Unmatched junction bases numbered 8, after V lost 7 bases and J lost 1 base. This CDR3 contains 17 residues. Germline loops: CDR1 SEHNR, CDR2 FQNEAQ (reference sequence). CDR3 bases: TGTGCCAGCAAGCCCAGACTAGCGGGAGAGTCCTACAATGAGCAGTTCTTC. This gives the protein CASKPRLAGESYNEQFF.

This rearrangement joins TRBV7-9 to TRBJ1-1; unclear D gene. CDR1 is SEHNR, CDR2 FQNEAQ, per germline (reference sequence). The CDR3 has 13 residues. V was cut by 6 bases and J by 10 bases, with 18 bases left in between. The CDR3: CASSSTRQGGAFF. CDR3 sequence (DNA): TGTGCCAGCAGTTCAACTCGACAAGGAGGAGCTTTCTTT.

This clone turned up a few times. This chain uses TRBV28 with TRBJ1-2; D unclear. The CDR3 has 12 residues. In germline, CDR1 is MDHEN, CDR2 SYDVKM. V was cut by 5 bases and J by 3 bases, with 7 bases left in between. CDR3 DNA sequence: TGTGCCAGCAGTGTCCAGGACTATGGCTACACCTTC. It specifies CASSVQDYGYTF.

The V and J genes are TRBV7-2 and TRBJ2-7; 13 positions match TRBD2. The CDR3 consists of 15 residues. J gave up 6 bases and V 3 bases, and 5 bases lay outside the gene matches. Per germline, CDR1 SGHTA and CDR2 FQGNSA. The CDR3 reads CASSFGLAGEIEQYF. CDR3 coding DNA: TGTGCCAGCAGCTTCGGACTAGCGGGAGAGATCGAGCAGTACTTC.

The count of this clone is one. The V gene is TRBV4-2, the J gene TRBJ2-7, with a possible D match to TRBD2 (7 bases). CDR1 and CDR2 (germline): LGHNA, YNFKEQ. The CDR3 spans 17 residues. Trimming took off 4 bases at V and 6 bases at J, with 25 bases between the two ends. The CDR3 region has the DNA TGTGCCAGCAGCCGCGCAGGAGGGGGGGCGGGTACAGGCGAGCAGTACTTC. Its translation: CASSRAGGGAGTGEQYF.

In nucleotides, the CDR3 is TGTGCCTGGAAAGCGGGGGGGCCCTACGAGCAGTACTTC. Its translation: CAWKAGGPYEQYF. The genes are TRBV30 and TRBJ2-7, with 10 bases lining up with TRBD2. Germline V lookup: CDR1 GTSNPN, CDR2 SVGIG (reference sequence). CDR3 length: 13 residues. Trimming removed 4 bases from V and 2 bases from J; junction bases left unmatched: 2.

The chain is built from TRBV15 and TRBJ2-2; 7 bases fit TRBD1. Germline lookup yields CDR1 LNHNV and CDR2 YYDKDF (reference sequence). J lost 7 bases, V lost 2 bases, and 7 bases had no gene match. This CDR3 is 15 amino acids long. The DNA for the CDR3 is TGTGCCACCAGCAGACGCAGGGGGTCGGGCGGGGAGCTGTTTTTT. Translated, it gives CATSRRRGSGGELFF. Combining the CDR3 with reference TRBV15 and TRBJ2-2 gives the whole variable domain DAMVIQNPRYQVTQFGKPVTLSCSQTLNHNVMYWYQQKSSQAPKLLFHYYDKDFNNEADTPDNFQSRRPNTSFCFLDIRSPGLGDTAMYLCATSRRRGSGGELFFGEGSRLTVL.

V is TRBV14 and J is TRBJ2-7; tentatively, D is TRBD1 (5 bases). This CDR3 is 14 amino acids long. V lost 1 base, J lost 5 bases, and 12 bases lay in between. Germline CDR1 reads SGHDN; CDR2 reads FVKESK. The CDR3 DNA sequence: TGTGCCAGCAGCCAAGGGACATTCGTAAACGAGCAGTACTTC. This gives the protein CASSQGTFVNEQYF.

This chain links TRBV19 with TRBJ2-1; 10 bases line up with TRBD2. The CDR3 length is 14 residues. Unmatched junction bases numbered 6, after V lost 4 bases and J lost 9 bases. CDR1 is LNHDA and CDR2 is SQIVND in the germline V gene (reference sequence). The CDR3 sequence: CASSTLAGLGEQFF. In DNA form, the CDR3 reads TGTGCCAGTAGTACACTAGCGGGACTAGGTGAGCAGTTCTTC.

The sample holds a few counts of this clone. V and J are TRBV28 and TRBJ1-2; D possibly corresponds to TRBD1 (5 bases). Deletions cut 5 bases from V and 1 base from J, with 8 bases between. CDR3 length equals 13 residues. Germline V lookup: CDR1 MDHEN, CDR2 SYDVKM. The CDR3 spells CASSDDSNYGYTF. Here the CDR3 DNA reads TGTGCCAGCAGTGACGACAGTAACTATGGCTACACCTTC.

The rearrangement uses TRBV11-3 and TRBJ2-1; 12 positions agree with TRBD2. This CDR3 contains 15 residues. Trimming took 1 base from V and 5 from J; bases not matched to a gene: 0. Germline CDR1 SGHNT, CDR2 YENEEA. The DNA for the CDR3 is TGTGCCAGCAGCTTAGGACTAGCGGGAGACAATGAGCAGTTCTTC. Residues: CASSLGLAGDNEQFF.

CDR3 DNA sequence: TGTGCCAGCAGCTTAGAGTCGAGCGGGGCCTACGAGCAGTACTTC. This sequence encodes CASSLESSGAYEQYF. This sequence joins TRBV7-2 and TRBJ2-7, with 7 nucleotides matching TRBD2. CDR1 and CDR2 from the germline V gene are SGHTA and FQGNSA. The ends lost 1 base at V and 2 bases at J; junction bases unmatched: 5. There are 15 residues in the CDR3.

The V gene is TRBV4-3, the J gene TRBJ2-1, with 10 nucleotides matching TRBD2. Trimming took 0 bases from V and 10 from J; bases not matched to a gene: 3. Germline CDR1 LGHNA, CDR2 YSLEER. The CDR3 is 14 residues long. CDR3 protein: CASSQEGSGREQFF. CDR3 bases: TGCGCCAGCAGCCAAGAAGGTAGCGGGAGGGAGCAGTTCTTC.

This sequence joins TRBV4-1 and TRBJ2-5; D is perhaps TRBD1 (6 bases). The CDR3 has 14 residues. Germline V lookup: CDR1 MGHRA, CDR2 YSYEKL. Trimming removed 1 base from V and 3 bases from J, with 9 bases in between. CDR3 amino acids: CASSQAAGEETQYF. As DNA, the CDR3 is TGCGCCAGCAGCCAAGCCGCAGGGGAAGAGACCCAGTACTTC.

This CDR3 reads CASSLSTGTYEQYF. Written as DNA, the CDR3 is TGTGCCAGCAGCTTGTCGACAGGGACCTACGAGCAGTACTTC. The chain recombines TRBV5-4 with TRBJ2-7; TRBD1 matches at 7 bases. There are 14 residues in the CDR3. V gave up 1 base and J gave up 2 bases; unmatched junction bases: 3. Germline V lookup: CDR1 SGHNT, CDR2 YYREEE (reference sequence).

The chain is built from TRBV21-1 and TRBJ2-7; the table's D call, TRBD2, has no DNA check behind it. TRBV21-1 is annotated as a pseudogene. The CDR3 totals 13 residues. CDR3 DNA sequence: TGTGCCGGTCGGCCTAGACCGTACCACGAGCAGTACTTC. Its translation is CAGRPRPYHEQYF.